This passage covers 5 T cell receptor beta chains from one sample sequenced in a study of metastatic and nonmetastatic thyroid tumors. No patient had received any treatment before thyroid surgery. TCRdb re-processed the PCR reads through MiXCR. In the table there are under 100,000 clones, approximately 9% of which are singletons. The sample taken for sequencing was blood. These receptors originate from a female donor with papillary thyroid cancer or a benign thyroid nodule (not recorded which). Some clones in this sample may be carry-over from other donors' samples.

This sequence joins TRBV29-1 and TRBJ2-1; tentative D call: TRBD2 (5 bases). The germline V gene has CDR1 SQVTM and CDR2 ANQGSEA. The V and J ends lost 2 bases and 5 bases respectively, with 10 bases between them. This CDR3 is built from 13 residues. The CDR3 region has the DNA TGCAGCGTTGAAACGGGGATCAACAATGAGCAGTTCTTC. Protein sequence: CSVETGINNEQFF.

This clone was seen many times. V is TRBV2 and J is TRBJ1-5; 8 nucleotides agree with TRBD1. Trimming at V came to 4 bases and at J to 7 bases, leaving 12 bases not matched to a gene. Germline V gene sequence: CDR1 SNHLY, CDR2 FYNNEI. The CDR3 has 16 residues. The CDR3 loop reads CASSVGTGRIKQPQHF. The CDR3 coding sequence is TGTGCCAGCAGTGTAGGGACAGGAAGGATCAAACAGCCCCAGCATTTT.

This clone was observed a few times. The DNA for the CDR3 is TGTGCCAGCAGTGACTCTAGGGAGCAAGAGACCCAGTACTTC. As protein: CASSDSREQETQYF. V and J are TRBV6-1 and TRBJ2-5, with D perhaps matching TRBD2 (5 bases). Trimming cost V 3 bases and J 2 bases, with 10 bases left between them. CDR3 length: 14 amino acids. CDR1 MNHNS and CDR2 SASEGT come from the germline V gene.

Turning to this clone: A much larger clonotype is one base distant, so this may be a read error. The same CDR3 arises from other DNA sequences in this sample as well. This sequence joins TRBV4-1 and TRBJ2-3; 9 nucleotides agree with TRBD1. The CDR3 is 14 residues long. The junction had 10 bases not matched to a gene; V was cut back by 0 bases and J by 15 bases. The V gene's germline CDR1 is MGHRA and CDR2 YSYEKL. The CDR3 nucleotides are TGCGCCAGCAGCCAAGAGGTGCGGGACAGGGTACCATATTTT. The encoded protein is CASSQEVRDRVPYF.

The sample holds a few counts of this clone. The chain has TRBV6-1 and TRBJ1-1; D perhaps matches TRBD1 (5 bases). Germline V CDR1 and CDR2: MNHNS, SASEGT. CDR3 size: 13 residues. V was pared by 2 bases and J by 7 bases, with 11 bases between. CDR3: CASSERDPDEAFF. In DNA, the CDR3 is TGTGCCAGCAGTGAAAGGGACCCCGATGAAGCTTTCTTT.